The clone carrying this T cell receptor (beta chain) was seen many times. In TCRdb, the RT-PCR reads were re-called with MiXCR into one record per CDR3 protein. The data hold 550,000 to 800,000 distinct CDR3 sequences, with roughly 14% observed a single time. These data originate in a study of response to subunit inactivated influenza vaccine. Trimming took 4 bases from V and 6 from J; bases not matched to a gene: 2. Looked up from germline, CDR1 is SGHDT and CDR2 is YYEEEE. This CDR3 has 13 amino acids. This chain uses TRBV5-6 with TRBJ2-1; 9 nucleotides align to TRBD1. The sequence came from a man aged 45-65 years who received an inactivated influenza vaccine. This specimen was PBMCs from blood, taken about 13 days after vaccination. In DNA, the CDR3 is TGTGCCAGCAGCGGGACAGGGTCCAATGAGCAGTTCTTC. Protein: CASSGTGSNEQFF.